A selection of T cell receptor beta chains follows, all from one sample in a study of radiotherapy plus CTLA-4 blockade in lung cancer. The table came from immunoSEQ multiplex PCR; TCRdb's copy has only in-frame clones and leaves some out. Here the sample spans more than 75,000 clones, approximately 75% being singletons. The input for sequencing was peripheral blood, taken from a patient treated with radiotherapy plus ipilimumab. The receptors derive from a human donor with non-small cell lung cancer that progressed on radiotherapy plus ipilimumab. The CDR3 runs from the conserved cysteine through the conserved F or W. D genes are given only for firm matches. Expanded clones are given a class, and other clones once, few, many or no size at all.

d_call j_call clone_size cdr3_length v_call cdr3_aa cdr3_nt
. TRBJ1-6 . 16 TRBV5-5 CASSHTGNSYNSPLHF TGTGCCAGCAGCCATACAGGGAACTCCTATAATTCACCCCTCCACTTT
TRBD2 TRBJ2-1 . 17 TRBV18 CASSPKLAGVSYNEQFF TGTGCCAGCTCACCAAAACTAGCGGGAGTTTCCTACAATGAGCAGTTCTTC
. TRBJ2-1 . 17 TRBV5-1 CASSLAIGPSNYNEQFF TGCGCCAGCAGCTTGGCTATCGGCCCCTCGAATTACAATGAGCAGTTCTTC
. TRBJ2-5 few 17 TRBV7-9 CASSGRPSTPFQETQYF TGTGCCAGCAGCGGGCGACCCTCAACACCATTCCAAGAGACCCAGTACTTC
. TRBJ1-2 . 13 TRBV18 CASSSGRSYGYTF TGTGCCAGCTCGTCGGGTAGGAGCTATGGCTACACCTTC
TRBD1 TRBJ1-1 . 13 TRBV28 CASSLTGGTEAFF TGTGCCAGCAGCCTGACAGGGGGGACTGAAGCTTTCTTT
. TRBJ1-3 . 14 TRBV7-6 CASSRGGAGNTIYF TGTGCCAGCTCTCGGGGGGGGGCTGGAAACACCATATATTTT
. TRBJ2-5 . 14 TRBV7-2 CASSSGGSGETQYF TGTGCCAGCAGCTCTGGGGGAAGCGGGGAGACCCAGTACTTC
TRBD2 TRBJ2-1 . 16 TRBV7-8 CASSARLADRTNEQFF TGTGCCAGCAGCGCCCGACTAGCGGACCGTACAAACGAGCAGTTCTTC
. TRBJ1-3 . 12 TRBV30 CAWSGDGNTIYF TGTGCCTGGAGTGGGGACGGAAACACCATATATTTT
. TRBJ2-5 . 15 TRBV2 CASSEAPGWGETQYF TGTGCCAGCAGTGAAGCCCCAGGGTGGGGGGAGACCCAGTACTTC
. TRBJ2-7 once 12 TRBV6-1 CASSEFSYEQYF TGTGCCAGCAGTGAATTCTCCTACGAGCAGTACTTC
. TRBJ2-7 . 12 TRBV6-5 CASSDSTYEQYF TGTGCATCCTCGGACAGTACTTACGAGCAGTACTTC
. TRBJ1-3 many 15 TRBV7-2 CASSLGGGSGNTIYF TGTGCCAGCAGCTTAGGGGGGGGATCTGGAAACACCATATATTTT
TRBD1 TRBJ2-1 . 14 TRBV5-1 CASRDPQGGNEQFF TGCGCCAGCAGAGATCCACAGGGGGGCAATGAGCAGTTCTTC
TRBD2 TRBJ2-1 . 15 TRBV2 CASSGLAGAGDEQFF TGTGCCAGCAGTGGACTAGCGGGGGCGGGGGATGAGCAGTTCTTC
. TRBJ1-4 . 16 TRBV18 CASSTGKMAGAEKLFF TGTGCCAGCTCCACGGGAAAAATGGCAGGGGCCGAAAAACTGTTTTTT
TRBD1 TRBJ2-2 . 15 TRBV5-1 CASRAGTGGTGELFF TGCGCCAGCAGGGCCGGGACAGGAGGGACCGGGGAGCTGTTTTTT
TRBD2 TRBJ2-5 . 17 TRBV7-6 CASSFHPGGSQLETQYF TGTGCCAGCAGCTTCCACCCGGGGGGGTCTCAATTAGAGACCCAGTACTTC
. TRBJ2-2 once 13 TRBV29-1 CSVASANTGELFF TGCAGCGTTGCCAGTGCGAACACCGGGGAGCTGTTTTTT
TRBD1 TRBJ2-2 . 16 TRBV19 CASSSNRGHVTGELFF TGTGCCAGTAGTAGCAACAGGGGGCATGTCACCGGGGAGCTGTTTTTT
TRBD1 TRBJ2-7 . 15 TRBV6-6 CASSLNRDRAFEQYF TGTGCCAGCAGTTTGAACCGGGACAGGGCTTTCGAGCAGTACTTC
TRBD2 TRBJ2-1 few 19 TRBV5-8 CASSPDPLAGSSSYNEQFF TGTGCCAGCAGCCCGGACCCTCTAGCGGGTTCCAGCTCCTACAATGAGCAGTTCTTC
. TRBJ2-7 . 13 TRBV5-1 CASSPGGTYEQYF TGCGCCAGCAGCCCCGGAGGGACATACGAGCAGTACTTC
. TRBJ1-4 . 14 TRBV27 CASSLKPNNEKLFF TGTGCCAGCAGTTTAAAACCTAATAATGAAAAACTGTTTTTT
. TRBJ2-7 . 12 TRBV5-1 CASSLSWGEQYF TGCGCCAGCAGCTTGTCCTGGGGCGAGCAGTACTTC
TRBD2 TRBJ2-3 . 17 TRBV9 CASSVGGASGAADTQYF TGTGCCAGCAGCGTAGGGGGGGCTAGCGGGGCGGCGGATACGCAGTATTTT
. TRBJ1-4 few 15 TRBV9 CASSVDRDLNEKLFF TGTGCCAGCAGCGTAGACAGGGACCTTAATGAAAAACTGTTTTTT
. TRBJ2-5 . 16 TRBV5-1 CASSSSLDRSAQTQYF TGCGCCAGCAGCTCCTCTCTTGACAGGTCGGCGCAGACCCAGTACTTC
. TRBJ1-1 . 15 TRBV18 CASSPNGRAYTEAFF TGTGCCAGCTCACCAAACGGACGGGCGTACACTGAAGCTTTCTTT
TRBD1 TRBJ2-7 . 14 TRBV29-1 CSVVRDRGRYEQYF TGCAGCGTTGTCCGGGACAGGGGGCGGTACGAGCAGTACTTC
TRBD1 TRBJ1-1 . 16 TRBV28 CASSRLPGQGNTEAFF TGTGCCAGCAGCCGACTTCCGGGACAGGGGAACACTGAAGCTTTCTTT
. TRBJ2-7 . 15 TRBV11-2 CASSLSMGSPYEQYF TGTGCCAGCAGTTTATCGATGGGCAGTCCCTACGAGCAGTACTTC
TRBD2 TRBJ2-7 . 15 TRBV11-2 CASSLEGTNSYEQYF TGTGCCAGCAGCTTAGAGGGGACTAATTCCTACGAGCAGTACTTC
. TRBJ1-5 few 13 TRBV30 CAWSPPTFWPQHF TGTGCCTGGAGTCCCCCTACTTTTTGGCCCCAGCATTTT
TRBD2 TRBJ2-3 . 15 TRBV4-3 CASSPLAGTTDTQYF TGCGCCAGCAGCCCACTAGCGGGGACCACAGATACGCAGTATTTT
TRBD2 TRBJ2-2 . 16 TRBV4-1 CASTGTSGRGTGELFF TGCGCCAGTACCGGGACTAGCGGCCGGGGTACCGGGGAGCTGTTTTTT
. TRBJ1-1 few 13 TRBV10-3 CAITNSYGTEAFF TGTGCCATCACTAATTCGTATGGGACTGAAGCTTTCTTT
. TRBJ2-5 . 18 TRBV4-3 CASSPTDARNPLQETQYF TGCGCCAGCAGCCCGACAGATGCTAGGAATCCCCTCCAAGAGACCCAGTACTTC
TRBD1 TRBJ2-3 . 14 TRBV9 CASSLVPGGDTQYF TGTGCCAGCAGCCTTGTCCCAGGGGGAGATACGCAGTATTTT
. TRBJ2-5 . 12 TRBV29-1 CSALQDWETQYF TGCAGCGCGCTACAGGATTGGGAGACCCAGTACTTC
TRBD1 TRBJ2-5 few 16 TRBV7-2 CASSSPLDRGGETQYF TGTGCCAGCAGCTCACCCCTAGACAGGGGTGGGGAGACCCAGTACTTC
. TRBJ2-1 few 12 TRBV4-2 CASSQDLYEQFF TGTGCCAGCAGCCAAGATCTATATGAGCAGTTCTTC
. TRBJ2-7 . 15 TRBV4-3 CASSQESSAGYEQYF TGCGCCAGCAGCCAAGAAAGTTCTGCGGGCTACGAGCAGTACTTC
. TRBJ1-3 few 14 TRBV5-4 CASSLGPGEDTIYF TGTGCCAGCAGCTTAGGGCCAGGGGAGGACACCATATATTTT
. TRBJ2-7 . 15 TRBV5-4 CASSLSGVRAYEQYF TGTGCCAGCAGCTTGTCCGGGGTTAGGGCCTACGAGCAGTACTTC
. TRBJ2-2 few 14 TRBV7-3 CASSLSPGPGELFF TGTGCCAGCAGCTTATCCCCCGGGCCCGGGGAGCTGTTTTTT
. TRBJ1-5 . 14 TRBV18 CASSQGQPDQPQHF TGTGCCAGCTCCCAAGGACAGCCTGATCAGCCCCAGCATTTT
. TRBJ1-3 . 16 TRBV5-1 CASSPDRAFFGNTIYF TGCGCCAGCAGCCCGGATAGAGCCTTCTTTGGAAACACCATATATTTT
. TRBJ1-2 . 12 TRBV19 CASSPQGGGYTF TGTGCCAGTAGTCCCCAGGGCGGTGGCTACACCTTC
. TRBJ1-2 . 15 TRBV5-1 CASSLDGAGGDGYTF TGCGCCAGCAGCTTGGATGGGGCGGGCGGTGATGGCTACACCTTC
TRBD1 TRBJ2-7 . 15 TRBV9 CASSPRGQGTNEQYF TGTGCCAGCAGCCCCCGGGGACAGGGGACCAACGAGCAGTACTTC
. TRBJ2-7 . 14 TRBV28 CASSLVQQGYEQYF TGTGCCAGCAGTTTAGTCCAGCAGGGCTACGAGCAGTACTTC
TRBD1 TRBJ1-2 many 14 TRBV5-4 CASSPGGGGYGYTF TGTGCCAGCAGCCCCGGAGGGGGCGGCTATGGCTACACCTTC